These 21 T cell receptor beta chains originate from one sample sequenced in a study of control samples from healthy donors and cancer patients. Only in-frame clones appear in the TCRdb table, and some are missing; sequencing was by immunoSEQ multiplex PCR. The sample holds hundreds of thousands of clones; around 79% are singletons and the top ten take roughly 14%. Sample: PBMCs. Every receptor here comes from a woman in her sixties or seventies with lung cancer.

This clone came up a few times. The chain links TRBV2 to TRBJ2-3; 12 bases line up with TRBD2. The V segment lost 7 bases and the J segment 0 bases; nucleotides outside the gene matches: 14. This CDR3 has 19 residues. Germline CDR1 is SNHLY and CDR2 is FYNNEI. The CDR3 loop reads CASKPSKGLAGPSTDTQYF. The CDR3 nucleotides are TGTGCCAGCAAGCCCAGCAAAGGACTAGCGGGACCTAGCACAGATACGCAGTATTTT.

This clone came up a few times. The CDR3 bases are TGTGCCAGCAGCTTTCCTGCCCGTGGCTATGGCTACACCTTC. Residues: CASSFPARGYGYTF. This chain links TRBV5-8 with TRBJ1-2; D is ambiguous. Trimming pared 2 bases from V and 4 bases from J, leaving 12 bases between. This CDR3 region has 14 residues. In germline, CDR1 is SGHTS, CDR2 YDEGEE.

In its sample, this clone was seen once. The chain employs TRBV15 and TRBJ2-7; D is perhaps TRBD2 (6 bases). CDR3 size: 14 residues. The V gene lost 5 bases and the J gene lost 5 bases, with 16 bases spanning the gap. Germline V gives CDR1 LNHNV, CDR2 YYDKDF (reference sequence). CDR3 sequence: CATSGGIKYNEQYF. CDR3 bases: TGTGCCACCAGCGGGGGGATAAAGTACAACGAGCAGTACTTC.

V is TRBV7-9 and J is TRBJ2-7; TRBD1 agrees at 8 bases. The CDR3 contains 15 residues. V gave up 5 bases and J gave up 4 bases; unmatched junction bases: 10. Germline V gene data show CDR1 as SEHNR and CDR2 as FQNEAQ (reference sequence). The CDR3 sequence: CASSPRTGQWYEQYF. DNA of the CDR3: TGTGCCAGCAGCCCACGGACAGGGCAGTGGTACGAGCAGTACTTC.

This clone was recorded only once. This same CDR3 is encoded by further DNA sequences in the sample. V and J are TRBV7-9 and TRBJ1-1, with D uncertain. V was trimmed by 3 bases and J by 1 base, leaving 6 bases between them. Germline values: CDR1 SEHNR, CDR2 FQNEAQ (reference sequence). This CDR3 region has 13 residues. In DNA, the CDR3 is TGTGCCAGCAGCTTCGGTGCGAACACTGAAGCTTTCTTT. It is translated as CASSFGANTEAFF.

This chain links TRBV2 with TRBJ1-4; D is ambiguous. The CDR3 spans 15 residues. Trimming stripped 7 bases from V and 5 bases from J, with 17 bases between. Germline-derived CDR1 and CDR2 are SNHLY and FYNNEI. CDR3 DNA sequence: TGTGCCAGCACCCGCTGGGATGGTAGAAATGAAAAACTGTTTTTT. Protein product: CASTRWDGRNEKLFF.

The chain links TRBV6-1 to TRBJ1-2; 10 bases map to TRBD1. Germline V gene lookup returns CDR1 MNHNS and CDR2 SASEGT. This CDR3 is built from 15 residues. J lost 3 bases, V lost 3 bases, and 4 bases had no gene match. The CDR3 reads CASSDVTGGHYGYTF. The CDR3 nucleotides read TGTGCCAGCAGTGATGTGACAGGGGGCCACTATGGCTACACCTTC.

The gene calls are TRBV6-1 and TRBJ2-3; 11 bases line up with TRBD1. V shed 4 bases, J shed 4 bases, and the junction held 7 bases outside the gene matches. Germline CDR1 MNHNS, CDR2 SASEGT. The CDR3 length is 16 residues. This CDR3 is CASSGRTGGAADTQYF. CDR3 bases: TGTGCCAGCAGTGGCCGGACAGGGGGCGCGGCAGATACGCAGTATTTT.

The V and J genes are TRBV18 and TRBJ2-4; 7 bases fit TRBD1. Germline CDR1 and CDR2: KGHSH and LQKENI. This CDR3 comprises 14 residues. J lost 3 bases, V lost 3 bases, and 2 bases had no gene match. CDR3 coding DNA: TGTGCCAGCTCACCCGGGACAGACAAAAACATTCAGTACTTC. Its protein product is CASSPGTDKNIQYF.

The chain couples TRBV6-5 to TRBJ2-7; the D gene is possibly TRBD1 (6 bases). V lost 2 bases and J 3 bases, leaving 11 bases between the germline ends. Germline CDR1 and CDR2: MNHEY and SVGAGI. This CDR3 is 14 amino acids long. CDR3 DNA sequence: TGTGCCAGCAGTTACAATGAGGGGGTCTACGAGCAGTACTTC. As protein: CASSYNEGVYEQYF.

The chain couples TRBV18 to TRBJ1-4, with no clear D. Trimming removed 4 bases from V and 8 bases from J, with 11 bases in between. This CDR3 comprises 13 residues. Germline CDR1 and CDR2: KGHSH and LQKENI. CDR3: CASSRTLEEKLFF. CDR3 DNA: TGTGCCAGCTCACGGACCCTGGAAGAAAAACTGTTTTTT.

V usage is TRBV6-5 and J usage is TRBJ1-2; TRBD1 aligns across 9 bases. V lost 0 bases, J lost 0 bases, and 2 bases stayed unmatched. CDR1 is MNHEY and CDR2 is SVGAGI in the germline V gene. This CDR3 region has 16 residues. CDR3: CASSYSGTGPNYGYTF. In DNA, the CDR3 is TGTGCCAGCAGTTACTCGGGGACAGGGCCTAACTATGGCTACACCTTC.

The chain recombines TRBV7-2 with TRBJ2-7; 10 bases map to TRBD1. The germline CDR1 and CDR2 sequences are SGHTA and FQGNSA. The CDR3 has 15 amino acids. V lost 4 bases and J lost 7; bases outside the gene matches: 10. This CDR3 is CASSSRQGASGEQYF. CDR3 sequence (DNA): TGTGCCAGCAGCTCGCGACAGGGGGCTTCGGGGGAGCAGTACTTC.

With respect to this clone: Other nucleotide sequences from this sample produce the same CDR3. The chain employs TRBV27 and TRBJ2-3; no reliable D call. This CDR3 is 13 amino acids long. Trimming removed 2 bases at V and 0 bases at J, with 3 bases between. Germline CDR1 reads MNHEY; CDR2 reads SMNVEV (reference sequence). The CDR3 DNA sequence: TGTGCCAGCAGTTTACGGAGCACAGATACGCAGTATTTT. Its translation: CASSLRSTDTQYF.

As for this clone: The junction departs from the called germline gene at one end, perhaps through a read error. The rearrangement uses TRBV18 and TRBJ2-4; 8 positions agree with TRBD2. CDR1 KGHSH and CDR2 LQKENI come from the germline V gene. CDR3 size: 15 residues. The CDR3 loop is CATSLDRGGENIQYF. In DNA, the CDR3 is TGTGCCACCTCACTGGACCGGGGGGGCGAAAACATTCAGTACTTC.

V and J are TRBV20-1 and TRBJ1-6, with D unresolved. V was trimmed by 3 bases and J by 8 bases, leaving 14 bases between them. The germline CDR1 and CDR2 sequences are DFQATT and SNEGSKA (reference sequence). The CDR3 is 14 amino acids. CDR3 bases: TGCAGTGCTAGTCCGACTAGCGGAGATTCACCCCTCCACTTT. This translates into CSASPTSGDSPLHF.

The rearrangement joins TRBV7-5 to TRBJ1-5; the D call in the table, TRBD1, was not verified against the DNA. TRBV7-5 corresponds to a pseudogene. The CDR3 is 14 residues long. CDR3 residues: CVRSLAVGAQGIHF. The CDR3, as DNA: TGTGTCAGAAGCTTAGCCGTAGGGGCACAGGGAATTCATTTT.

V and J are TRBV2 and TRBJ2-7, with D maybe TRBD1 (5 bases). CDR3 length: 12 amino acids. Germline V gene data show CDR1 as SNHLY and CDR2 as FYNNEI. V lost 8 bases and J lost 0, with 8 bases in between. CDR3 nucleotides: TGTGCCAGCTACAGGAGCTCCTACGAGCAGTACTTC. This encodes CASYRSSYEQYF.

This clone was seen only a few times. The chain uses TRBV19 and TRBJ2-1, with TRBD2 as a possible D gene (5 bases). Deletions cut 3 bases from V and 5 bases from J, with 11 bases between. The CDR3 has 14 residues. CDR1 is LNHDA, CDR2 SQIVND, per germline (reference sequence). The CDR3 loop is CASSIVAGNNEQFF. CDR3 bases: TGTGCCAGTAGTATTGTGGCCGGGAACAATGAGCAGTTCTTC.

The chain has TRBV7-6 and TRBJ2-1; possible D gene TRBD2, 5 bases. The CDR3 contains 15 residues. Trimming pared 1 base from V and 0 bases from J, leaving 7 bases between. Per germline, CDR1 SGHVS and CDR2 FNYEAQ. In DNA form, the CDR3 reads TGTGCCAGCAGCTTAGGCGGAGGCTCCTACAATGAGCAGTTCTTC. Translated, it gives CASSLGGGSYNEQFF.

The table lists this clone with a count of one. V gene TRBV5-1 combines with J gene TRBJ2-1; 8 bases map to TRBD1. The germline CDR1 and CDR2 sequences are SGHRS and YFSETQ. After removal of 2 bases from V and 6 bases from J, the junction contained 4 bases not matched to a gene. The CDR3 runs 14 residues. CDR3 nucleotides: TGCGCCAGCAGCTTCCAGGGGGCGTCCAATGAGCAGTTCTTC. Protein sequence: CASSFQGASNEQFF.